The 29 T cell receptor beta chains reported below all come from one sample, sequenced in a study of blood T cell repertoires in COVID-19. The assay was immunoSEQ multiplex PCR, and TCRdb's table has in-frame clones only and misses some. The table lists roughly 430,000 clones, 88% of them singletons. Material for sequencing was PBMCs or T cells enriched from blood (not recorded which). Source of these receptors: a woman aged 40-49 years with acute COVID-19.

CDR3 sequence reads: CASSEDRGRGETQYF. In nucleotides, the CDR3 is TGTGCCAGCAGTGAAGATCGGGGGAGGGGGGAGACCCAGTACTTC. The J gene is TRBJ2-5, the V gene TRBV2; tentative D call: TRBD2 (7 bases). Germline lookup yields CDR1 SNHLY and CDR2 FYNNEI. The CDR3 loop spans 15 amino acids. V lost 1 base and J 5 bases, leaving 14 bases between the germline ends.

The chain joins TRBV27 to TRBJ2-6; possibly TRBD2 for D (7 bases). The CDR3 runs 16 residues. The germline V and J ends were trimmed by 6 bases and 3 bases, with 15 bases remaining between them. CDR1 and CDR2 (germline): MNHEY, SMNVEV (reference sequence). CDR3 residues: CASRQRGGYGANVLTF. The CDR3 DNA sequence: TGTGCCAGCAGACAAAGGGGGGGTTATGGGGCCAACGTCCTGACTTTC.

This clone was seen a single time. The rearrangement joins TRBV13 to TRBJ2-3; D is possibly TRBD2 (6 bases). The ends were cut back, 10 bases at V and 6 bases at J, with 20 bases in the middle. This CDR3 has 14 residues. Germline assignment: CDR1 PRHDT and CDR2 FYEKMQ (reference sequence). CDR3: CATQPGTETDTQYF. CDR3 nucleotide sequence: TGTGCCACCCAACCCGGGACTGAAACCGATACGCAGTATTTT.

This clone appeared once. The rearrangement uses TRBV11-2 and TRBJ1-4; TRBD1 is a possible D gene (5 bases). The CDR3 is made up of 15 amino acids. V lost 2 bases, J lost 8 bases, and 15 bases lay in between. Germline assignment: CDR1 SGHAT and CDR2 FQNNGV. Here the CDR3 reads CASSLNIRGGEKLFF. The CDR3 DNA reads TGTGCCAGCAGCTTAAATATTAGGGGAGGAGAAAAACTGTTTTTT. Full variable domain (outside the CDR3, taken from reference TRBV11-2 and TRBJ1-4): EAGVAQSPRYKIIEKRQSVAFWCNPISGHATLYWYQQILGQGPKLLIQFQNNGVVDDSQLPKDRFSAERLKGVDSTLKIQPAKLEDSAVYLCASSLNIRGGEKLFFGSGTQLSVL.

This chain uses TRBV11-3 with TRBJ2-2; 10 bases are shared with TRBD2. V was pared by 6 bases and J by 6 bases, with 7 bases of the junction left unmatched. Germline V gives CDR1 SGHNT, CDR2 YENEEA. CDR3 size: 15 residues. The CDR3 DNA sequence: TGTGCCAGCAGTCTGAGAAGCGGGGGGGCCGGGGAGCTGTTTTTT. Translation gives CASSLRSGGAGELFF.

This clone was detected once. V gene TRBV2 combines with J gene TRBJ2-1, with 8 bases that match TRBD1. V dropped 6 bases and J dropped 0; count of bases not matched to a gene: 4. The CDR3 runs to 15 residues. The germline V gene encodes CDR1 SNHLY and CDR2 FYNNEI. The CDR3 DNA reads as TGTGCCAGCAGATCCGGGACAGGCTCCTACAATGAGCAGTTCTTC. It is translated as CASRSGTGSYNEQFF. Supplemented by reference TRBV2 and TRBJ2-1, the full variable domain reads EPEVTQTPSHQVTQMGQEVILRCVPISNHLYFYWYRQILGQKVEFLVSFYNNEISEKSEIFDDQFSVERPDGSNFTLKIRSTKLEDSAMYFCASRSGTGSYNEQFFGPGTRLTVL.

The gene calls are TRBV7-9 and TRBJ1-4, with 8 positions matching TRBD1. CDR1 is SEHNR and CDR2 is FQNEAQ in the germline V gene (reference sequence). The length of the CDR3 is 15 residues. With V trimmed by 5 bases and J by 9 bases, 11 bases remained unmatched. CDR3 in DNA: TGTGCCAGCAGCGCTCCGGGACAGGCTAGACAAAAACTGTTTTTT. Translated: CASSAPGQARQKLFF. The full variable domain, rest sourced from reference TRBV7-9 and TRBJ1-4, is DTGVSQNPRHKITKRGQNVTFRCDPISEHNRLYWYRQTLGQGPEFLTYFQNEAQLEKSRLLSDRFSAERPKGSFSTLEIQRTEQGDSAMYLCASSAPGQARQKLFFGSGTQLSVL.

V gene TRBV27 combines with J gene TRBJ1-5; the D gene is possibly TRBD1 (5 bases). Trimming removed 2 bases at V and 2 bases at J, with 13 bases between. Germline CDR1 MNHEY, CDR2 SMNVEV (reference sequence). The CDR3 is 16 residues long. CDR3 amino acids: CASSLKPGLGNQPQHF. CDR3 coding DNA: TGTGCCAGCAGTTTAAAGCCAGGGTTAGGCAATCAGCCCCAGCATTTT.

The chain couples TRBV12-3 or TRBV12-4 to TRBJ1-1; 7 bases align to TRBD1. This CDR3 contains 13 residues. V lost 8 bases and J lost 2; bases outside the gene matches: 5. In DNA, the CDR3 is TGTGCCAGCGGGACAGTTCTTAACACTGAAGCTTTCTTT. This encodes CASGTVLNTEAFF.

The chain combines TRBV4-1 with TRBJ2-2; D perhaps matches TRBD2 (5 bases). The CDR3 totals 14 residues. The germline gives CDR1 MGHRA, CDR2 YSYEKL. The germline V and J ends were trimmed by 6 bases and 6 bases, with 14 bases remaining between them. CDR3 sequence: CASSWEMDAGELFF. The CDR3 DNA follows: TGCGCCAGCAGTTGGGAGATGGATGCCGGGGAGCTGTTTTTT.

The chain links TRBV25-1 to TRBJ1-6; tentatively, D is TRBD1 (5 bases). The CDR3 has 15 residues. Germline-derived CDR1 and CDR2 are MGHDK and SYGVNS. Trimming shortened V by 3 bases and J by 7 bases, and 13 bases separated the two germline ends. As DNA, the CDR3 is TGTGCCAGCAGTGACGGCCAGGGTGGCAATTCACCCCTCCACTTT. It yields the protein CASSDGQGGNSPLHF.

In its sample, this clone was seen many times. V usage is TRBV3-1 (or the pseudogene TRBV3-2) and J usage is TRBJ2-5, with 10 nucleotides matching TRBD1. This CDR3 is 14 amino acids long. Germline CDR1 LGHDT, CDR2 YNNKEL (reference sequence). CDR3 region: CASSGWTGGETQYF. The CDR3, as DNA: TGTGCTTCCTCCGGTTGGACAGGGGGAGAGACCCAGTACTTC.

V gene TRBV30 combines with J gene TRBJ1-1, with 8 positions matching TRBD1. There are 13 residues in the CDR3. CDR1 and CDR2 from the germline V gene are GTSNPN and SVGIG (reference sequence). V lost 2 bases to trimming and J lost 4 bases; unmatched junction nucleotides: 3. Here the CDR3 DNA reads TGTGCCTGGAGTCCCACAGGGGGCACTGAAGCTTTCTTT. It yields the protein CAWSPTGGTEAFF.

This clone appeared once. The chain recombines TRBV6-5 with TRBJ2-3; 10 bases line up with TRBD2. Unmatched junction bases numbered 5, after V lost 8 bases and J lost 3 bases. The CDR3 has 14 amino acids. Germline V CDR1 and CDR2: MNHEY, SVGAGI. Here the CDR3 DNA reads TGTGCCAGCTCTAGCGGGGGTTTGACAGATACGCAGTATTTT. The encoded protein is CASSSGGLTDTQYF.

The rearrangement joins TRBV11-2 to TRBJ1-1; 8 bases match TRBD1. The CDR3 is 15 amino acids. The trim removed 5 bases at V and 6 bases at J, leaving 11 bases unmatched. Germline V gene lookup returns CDR1 SGHAT and CDR2 FQNNGV. This chain's CDR3 is CASSDIIRTGSEAFF. CDR3 in DNA: TGTGCCAGCAGCGACATTATTCGGACAGGGTCTGAAGCTTTCTTT.

V is TRBV7-9 and J is TRBJ2-1; 7 nucleotides align to TRBD1. Trimming cost V 1 base and J 2 bases; bases outside gene matches: 2. The CDR3 extends over 15 amino acids. Germline values: CDR1 SEHNR, CDR2 FQNEAQ (reference sequence). The CDR3 nucleotides are TGTGCCAGCAGCTTAGGAGACAGGGCCTACAATGAGCAGTTCTTC. The encoded protein is CASSLGDRAYNEQFF.

The chain recombines TRBV9 with TRBJ2-4; TRBD1 aligns across 8 bases. J lost 6 bases, V lost 0 bases, and 2 bases had no gene match. CDR1 is SGDLS and CDR2 is YYNGEE in the germline V gene. CDR3 size: 14 residues. The CDR3 DNA is TGTGCCAGCAGCGTAGGAGACAGGGGAAACATTCAGTACTTC. This gives the protein CASSVGDRGNIQYF.

The chain couples TRBV11-3 to TRBJ1-1, with D tentatively TRBD1 (5 bases). Trimming stripped 0 bases from V and 8 bases from J, with 10 bases between. Per the germline V gene, CDR1 is SGHNT and CDR2 is YENEEA. The CDR3 is 13 amino acids. The CDR3 region is CASSLERTTEAFF. Here the CDR3 DNA reads TGTGCCAGCAGCTTAGAAAGGACAACAGAAGCTTTCTTT.

This clone was seen just once. This sequence joins TRBV6-2 or TRBV6-3 and TRBJ2-5; 11 bases align to TRBD2. Germline CDR1 MNHEY, CDR2 SVGEGT. CDR3 length: 16 residues. Trimming removed 4 bases from V and 5 bases from J; junction bases left unmatched: 9. CDR3 nucleotide sequence: TGTGCCAGCAGTTCCATAGCGGGGGGGCGCTCGGAGACCCAGTACTTC. Its protein product is CASSSIAGGRSETQYF.

The V call is TRBV19, the J call TRBJ1-5; 9 bases align to TRBD1. Germline V lookup: CDR1 LNHDA, CDR2 SQIVND (reference sequence). J was trimmed by 6 bases and V by 7 bases; bases with no gene match: 7. The CDR3 totals 14 residues. CDR3 sequence (DNA): TGTGCCAGTACCGCACAGGGGGCAGGTCAGCCCCAGCATTTT. This codes for CASTAQGAGQPQHF. The variable domain in full, completed from reference TRBV19 and TRBJ1-5, reads DGGITQSPKYLFRKEGQNVTLSCEQNLNHDAMYWYRQDPGQGLRLIYYSQIVNDFQKGDIAEGYSVSREKKESFPLTVTSAQKNPTAFYLCASTAQGAGQPQHFGDGTRLSIL.

V gene TRBV9 combines with J gene TRBJ2-1, with D possibly being TRBD2 (6 bases). The V and J ends lost 1 base and 7 bases respectively, with 12 bases between them. The CDR3 sequence is 14 residues long. Germline assignment: CDR1 SGDLS and CDR2 YYNGEE. The CDR3 here is CASSVNVGGNEQFF. CDR3 bases: TGTGCCAGCAGCGTAAACGTGGGGGGTAATGAGCAGTTCTTC.

The gene calls are TRBV29-1 and TRBJ1-2, with D tentatively TRBD1 (5 bases). Germline V gives CDR1 SQVTM, CDR2 ANQGSEA. The CDR3 spans 14 residues. The ends were cut back, 6 bases at V and 8 bases at J, with 22 bases in the middle. The CDR3 bases are TGCAGCGTGGACGCGCGGGGCGATGGAGAAGGCTACACCTTC. Residues: CSVDARGDGEGYTF.

This clone was detected once. The genes are TRBV18 and TRBJ2-1; 9 bases line up with TRBD2. The CDR3 extends over 15 amino acids. Per the germline V gene, CDR1 is KGHSH and CDR2 is LQKENI. The trim removed 3 bases at V and 5 bases at J, leaving 5 bases unmatched. The CDR3: CASSPGLASNNEQFF. The CDR3 nucleotides read TGTGCCAGCTCACCCGGACTAGCGAGCAACAATGAGCAGTTCTTC.

This clone was picked up a small number of times. The CDR3 region is CAWISYSAEAFF. CDR3 DNA: TGTGCCTGGATCTCCTATTCCGCTGAAGCTTTCTTT. This chain connects TRBV30 to TRBJ1-1; D call uncertain. The CDR3 is 12 amino acids. Germline CDR1 reads GTSNPN; CDR2 reads SVGIG (reference sequence). Trimming pared 4 bases from V and 6 bases from J, leaving 12 bases between.

This clone appeared a single time. V gene TRBV29-1 combines with J gene TRBJ2-3; 7 nucleotides match TRBD1. Germline values: CDR1 SQVTM, CDR2 ANQGSEA. The CDR3 is made up of 15 amino acids. The V and J ends lost 4 bases and 3 bases, in that order; junction bases with no gene match: 10. The CDR3 reads CSVGVGGVETDTQYF. As DNA, the CDR3 is TGCAGCGTTGGCGTAGGGGGCGTTGAAACAGATACGCAGTATTTT.

V usage is TRBV5-4 and J usage is TRBJ2-2; 9 positions match TRBD1. The CDR3 runs to 15 residues. The germline V gene has CDR1 SGHNT and CDR2 YYREEE (reference sequence). With 4 bases clipped from V and 5 bases from J, the junction kept 6 bases outside the gene matches. The CDR3 DNA follows: TGTGCCAGCAGCCAGGGACAGGGTCCAACCGGGGAGCTGTTTTTT. It is translated as CASSQGQGPTGELFF.

This chain links TRBV18 with TRBJ1-1; possible D gene TRBD1, 6 bases. Deletions cut 3 bases from V and 4 bases from J, with 15 bases between. The CDR3 spans 15 residues. Germline assignment: CDR1 KGHSH and CDR2 LQKENI. CDR3 coding DNA: TGTGCCAGCTCACCCCTACAGGGACGGGCCACTGAAGCTTTCTTT. Protein sequence: CASSPLQGRATEAFF.

This rearrangement joins TRBV11-2 to TRBJ2-7; the match to TRBD1 covers 7 bases. CDR1 is SGHAT and CDR2 is FQNNGV in the germline V gene. V lost 5 bases to trimming and J lost 5 bases; unmatched junction nucleotides: 12. The CDR3 runs 15 residues. In DNA form, the CDR3 reads TGTGCCAGCAGCCCCGGCGAGGGACAGATCAACGAGCAGTACTTC. Its translation: CASSPGEGQINEQYF. Full variable domain (missing parts from reference TRBV11-2 and TRBJ2-7): EAGVAQSPRYKIIEKRQSVAFWCNPISGHATLYWYQQILGQGPKLLIQFQNNGVVDDSQLPKDRFSAERLKGVDSTLKIQPAKLEDSAVYLCASSPGEGQINEQYFGPGTRLTVT.

The CDR3 nucleotides are TGTGCCAGCAGTTATCGGACAGGGGTCGACTATGGCTACACCTTC. Translating gives CASSYRTGVDYGYTF. The chain carries TRBV27 and TRBJ1-2, with 9 bases lining up with TRBD1. Germline lookup yields CDR1 MNHEY and CDR2 SMNVEV (reference sequence). The CDR3 has 15 amino acids. V lost 4 bases, J lost 3 bases, and 6 bases stayed unmatched.